Shown below are 16 T cell receptor beta chains from a single sample sequenced in a study of T cells after yellow fever vaccination. From the 5' RACE reads, TCRdb called clonotypes with MiXCR, one entry per CDR3 protein. The sample yields hundreds of thousands of distinct CDR3 sequences, 12% seen once. The source was PBMCs, collected on the day of the yellow fever booster vaccination. The receptors were gathered from a man aged 25-45 years who received the YFV17D yellow fever vaccine.

The chain joins TRBV3-1 to TRBJ2-7, with TRBD1 matching over 7 bases. V dropped 2 bases and J dropped 2; count of bases not matched to a gene: 3. Per germline, CDR1 LGHDT and CDR2 YNNKEL (reference sequence). This CDR3 spans 14 amino acids. In DNA form, the CDR3 reads TGTGCCAGCAGCCAAAGAGGGGGCACCTACGAGCAGTACTTC. Translating it yields CASSQRGGTYEQYF.

This clonotype was counted at least ten times. This sequence joins TRBV5-5 and TRBJ2-1, with a possible D match to TRBD1 (7 bases). Germline V gene data show CDR1 as SGHKS and CDR2 as YYEKEE (reference sequence). V dropped 2 bases and J dropped 4 bases, with 10 bases sitting between them. This CDR3 has 14 amino acids. CDR3 bases: TGTGCCAGCAGCTTCCAGGGGGGATACAATGAGCAGTTCTTC. As protein: CASSFQGGYNEQFF.

This clonotype has ten or more counts. The chain combines TRBV7-2 with TRBJ2-3, with D unresolved. The CDR3 covers 12 residues. CDR1 SGHTA and CDR2 FQGNSA come from the germline V gene. Trimming took 5 bases from V and 6 from J, leaving 9 bases between them. The CDR3 sequence: CASSHLRDTQYF. The CDR3 DNA reads as TGTGCCAGCAGCCACCTAAGGGATACGCAGTATTTT.

CDR3 sequence: CASKQINEQFF. CDR3 nucleotide sequence: TGTGCCAGCAAGCAGATTAATGAGCAGTTCTTC. The chain employs TRBV12-3 or TRBV12-4 and TRBJ2-1; no clear D gene. V was shortened by 7 bases and J by 7 bases, with 8 bases between the two germline ends. The CDR3 runs to 11 residues.

This chain joins TRBV24-1 and TRBJ2-1; 11 nucleotides align to TRBD2. Germline assignment: CDR1 KGHDR and CDR2 SFDVKD. V gave up 9 bases and J gave up 5 bases; unmatched junction bases: 5. CDR3 length equals 14 residues. This CDR3 is CATGTSGSNNEQFF. CDR3 nucleotide sequence: TGTGCCACCGGAACTAGCGGGAGTAACAATGAGCAGTTCTTC.

The rearrangement uses TRBV12-3 or TRBV12-4 and TRBJ2-1, with D tentatively TRBD1 (6 bases). This CDR3 comprises 14 residues. Trimming pared 3 bases from V and 8 bases from J, leaving 14 bases between. In DNA, the CDR3 is TGTGCCAGCAGTTTTGCCCCAGGGGTGGATGAGCAGTTCTTC. Encoded protein: CASSFAPGVDEQFF.

The genes are TRBV10-3 and TRBJ2-7, with 7 bases lining up with TRBD2. The CDR3 covers 13 residues. In germline, CDR1 is ENHRY, CDR2 SYGVKD. J gave up 4 bases and V 4 bases, and 4 bases lay outside the gene matches. DNA of the CDR3: TGTGCCATCAGTGTTGGGGAGGGTTACGAGCAGTACTTC. Residues: CAISVGEGYEQYF.

The V and J genes are TRBV4-3 and TRBJ2-7; D is perhaps TRBD2 (6 bases). The CDR3 covers 16 residues. CDR1 is LGHNA and CDR2 is YSLEER in the germline V gene. V lost 3 bases to trimming and J lost 0 bases, with 15 bases between them. The CDR3 loop reads CASSHAAGPNSYEQYF. The CDR3 DNA is TGCGCCAGCAGCCATGCCGCGGGACCCAACTCCTACGAGCAGTACTTC.

This clonotype was seen more than once but under ten times. This sequence joins TRBV15 and TRBJ2-5; D is tentatively TRBD1 or TRBD2 (5 bases each). Trimming shortened V by 3 bases and J by 1 base, and 15 bases separated the two germline ends. The germline V gene has CDR1 LNHNV and CDR2 YYDKDF (reference sequence). This CDR3 region has 16 residues. The CDR3 loop reads CATSRGVQLLQETQYF. The CDR3 DNA is TGTGCCACCAGCAGGGGGGTGCAGCTTCTCCAAGAGACCCAGTACTTC.

This chain links TRBV7-8 with TRBJ2-7; 10 bases line up with TRBD2. Per germline, CDR1 SGHVS and CDR2 FQNEAQ. V shed 5 bases, J shed 0 bases, and the junction held 7 bases outside the gene matches. This CDR3 region has 16 residues. CDR3 in DNA: TGTGCCAGCAGCCCTACGGGACTAGCGAGCTCCTACGAGCAGTACTTC. It yields the protein CASSPTGLASSYEQYF.

This clonotype was detected many times. The rearrangement links TRBV18 to TRBJ2-1; a weak D match, TRBD2 (6 bases). Per germline, CDR1 KGHSH and CDR2 LQKENI. V was clipped by 0 bases and J by 3 bases, with 9 bases between them. The CDR3 is made up of 15 amino acids. The CDR3 region is CASSPPGLSYNEQFF. The CDR3 nucleotides read TGTGCCAGCTCACCACCCGGACTAAGCTACAATGAGCAGTTCTTC.

The chain couples TRBV5-1 to TRBJ2-7; 11 bases fit TRBD2. The CDR3 loop spans 16 amino acids. Germline V gene lookup returns CDR1 SGHRS and CDR2 YFSETQ. The V segment lost 2 bases and the J segment 1 base; nucleotides outside the gene matches: 5. The CDR3 region is CASSFTSGSRSYEQYF. The DNA of the CDR3 is TGCGCCAGCAGCTTTACTAGCGGGAGTAGGTCCTACGAGCAGTACTTC.

This sequence joins TRBV14 and TRBJ1-1; 9 positions agree with TRBD1. This CDR3 is built from 14 residues. Germline V gene data show CDR1 as SGHDN and CDR2 as FVKESK. V gave up 8 bases and J gave up 1 base; unmatched junction bases: 5. The DNA for the CDR3 is TGTGCCAGCCGTGAGACAGGGGGGAACACTGAAGCTTTCTTT. Its protein is CASRETGGNTEAFF.

This clonotype appeared a few times. The chain carries TRBV28 and TRBJ2-7; 11 bases are a match to TRBD2. The germline V gene has CDR1 MDHEN and CDR2 SYDVKM. V shed 5 bases and J 2 bases; nucleotides not matched to a gene: 8. The CDR3 has 16 amino acids. CDR3 residues: CASSTPTSGTTYEQYF. DNA of the CDR3: TGTGCCAGCAGTACACCGACTAGCGGGACTACCTACGAGCAGTACTTC.

V and J are TRBV20-1 and TRBJ2-7; 10 bases line up with TRBD2. This CDR3 has 15 amino acids. After removal of 2 bases from V and 2 bases from J, the junction contained 6 bases not matched to a gene. CDR1 and CDR2 (germline): DFQATT, SNEGSKA (reference sequence). CDR3: CSARMPGLAAYEQYF. CDR3 nucleotides: TGCAGTGCTAGAATGCCTGGACTAGCGGCCTACGAGCAGTACTTC.

The J gene is TRBJ2-1, the V gene TRBV28, with D unclear. Deletions cut 3 bases from V and 2 bases from J, with 11 bases between. The length of the CDR3 is 15 residues. CDR1 MDHEN and CDR2 SYDVKM come from the germline V gene. CDR3 DNA: TGTGCCAGCAGTTTTGGACCGTTCCCCTACAATGAGCAGTTCTTC. Amino acid sequence: CASSFGPFPYNEQFF.